These T cell receptor beta chains were read from a single sample in a study of T cell changes during pregnancy in multiple sclerosis. Produced via immunoSEQ multiplex PCR; TCRdb's table is partial and in-frame only. The top ten clones hold around 0.67% of a sample with about 20,000 clones, roughly nine tenths of them seen once. Sequences were derived from CD4+ T cells from peripheral blood mononuclear cells, sampled in the third trimester of pregnancy. Every receptor here comes from a female donor in good health, enrolled as a control in a pregnancy study. Both conserved end residues are part of each CDR3. Each record gives: CDR3 protein, CDR3 DNA, clone size, J gene, D gene, V gene. A D gene is named only where the DNA matches it firmly. The listing skips clone size in some rows; elsewhere it reads once, few, many or a size class.

CDR3aa: CASSRFSLRFTEAFF
CDR3nt: TGTGCCAGCAGCCGATTTTCCCTACGTTTCACTGAAGCTTTCTTT
abundance: NA
j_gene: TRBJ1-1
d_gene: NA
v_gene: TRBV28

CDR3aa: CASRNRVGGEKLFF
CDR3nt: TGTGCCAGCAGAAACAGGGTTGGTGGTGAAAAACTGTTTTTT
abundance: NA
j_gene: TRBJ1-4
d_gene: NA
v_gene: TRBV6-1

CDR3aa: CASSWRLKPYEQYF
CDR3nt: TGTGCCAGCAGTTGGAGACTAAAACCCTACGAGCAGTACTTC
abundance: NA
j_gene: TRBJ2-7
d_gene: NA
v_gene: TRBV6-5

CDR3aa: CASSPPGTRPYNEQFF
CDR3nt: TGTGCCAGCTCACCTCCCGGGACTAGACCCTACAATGAGCAGTTCTTC
abundance: once
j_gene: TRBJ2-1
d_gene: TRBD2
v_gene: TRBV18

CDR3aa: CASSRENTDTQYF
CDR3nt: TGTGCCAGCTCACGGGAAAACACAGATACGCAGTATTTT
abundance: NA
j_gene: TRBJ2-3
d_gene: NA
v_gene: TRBV2

CDR3aa: CASSSRGRSNQPQHF
CDR3nt: TGTGCCAGCAGTAGCAGGGGTCGTAGCAATCAGCCCCAGCATTTT
abundance: once
j_gene: TRBJ1-5
d_gene: NA
v_gene: TRBV6-6

CDR3aa: CATSRALRTEAFF
CDR3nt: TGTGCCACCAGCAGAGCCCTGCGCACTGAAGCTTTCTTT
abundance: NA
j_gene: TRBJ1-1
d_gene: NA
v_gene: TRBV15

CDR3aa: CASRPTRFGVEKLFF
CDR3nt: TGTGCCAGCAGACCAACCCGGTTCGGGGTAGAAAAACTGTTTTTT
abundance: NA
j_gene: TRBJ1-4
d_gene: NA
v_gene: TRBV7-9

CDR3aa: CASSLGQRGRSYEQYF
CDR3nt: TGTGCCAGCAGCTTAGGCCAGCGGGGCCGCTCCTACGAGCAGTACTTC
abundance: NA
j_gene: TRBJ2-7
d_gene: TRBD2
v_gene: TRBV11-3

CDR3aa: CASSPAWGALAGELFF
CDR3nt: TGTGCCAGCAGCCCCGCTTGGGGCGCGTTAGCCGGGGAGCTGTTTTTT
abundance: NA
j_gene: TRBJ2-2
d_gene: NA
v_gene: TRBV9

CDR3aa: CAWSPGQPYSNQPQHF
CDR3nt: TGTGCCTGGAGTCCCGGACAGCCATATAGCAATCAGCCCCAGCATTTT
abundance: NA
j_gene: TRBJ1-5
d_gene: NA
v_gene: TRBV30

CDR3aa: CASSLAPGQSNEKLFF
CDR3nt: TGTGCCAGCAGCTTGGCTCCTGGACAGTCTAATGAAAAACTGTTTTTT
abundance: NA
j_gene: TRBJ1-4
d_gene: NA
v_gene: TRBV5-5

CDR3aa: CASRISQGEAFF
CDR3nt: TGTGCCAGCAGAATTTCACAGGGGGAAGCTTTCTTT
abundance: NA
j_gene: TRBJ1-1
d_gene: TRBD1
v_gene: TRBV6-6

CDR3aa: CASSRTGRDTEAFF
CDR3nt: TGTGCCAGCAGTCGGACAGGGAGGGACACTGAAGCTTTCTTT
abundance: once
j_gene: TRBJ1-1
d_gene: TRBD1
v_gene: TRBV6-5

CDR3aa: CASQRGPWTLDTEAFF
CDR3nt: TGTGCCAGTCAAAGGGGGCCCTGGACTTTGGACACTGAAGCTTTCTTT
abundance: NA
j_gene: TRBJ1-1
d_gene: TRBD1
v_gene: TRBV19

CDR3aa: CASSAAPQGQYF
CDR3nt: TGTGCCAGCAGTGCCGCCCCTCAGGGGCAGTACTTC
abundance: NA
j_gene: TRBJ2-7
d_gene: NA
v_gene: TRBV2